The clone carrying this TCR beta chain was recorded at least ten times. What it recognizes is unknown. Amplified regions were TCR beta CDR3 sequences from RNA transcripts. The TCR CDR3 first-round RT-PCR relied on the HTBI primer set. One entry per CDR3 protein, called by TCRdb with MiXCR from the multiplex PCR reads. The sample includes some 180,000 distinct CDR3 sequences, over 15% of them seen just once. V dropped 1 base and J dropped 6 bases, with 13 bases sitting between them. Per the germline V gene, CDR1 is SGHRS and CDR2 is YFSETQ. This CDR3 has 14 amino acids. The data were obtained in a study of T cells in Graves' hyperthyroidism and ophthalmopathy. Study outcomes and limitations: Onset of ophthalmopathy came a median around 6.5 months after the model predicted it. The majority of expanded thyroid clonotypes above 0.001 also appeared in blood.

Diagnosis relied on clinical symptoms, serum thyroxine and TRAb, thyroid ultrasound and orbital computed tomography. The TCR sequence derives from a woman in her fifties or sixties with Graves' hyperthyroidism. V gene TRBV5-1 combines with J gene TRBJ1-1, with D perhaps matching TRBD1 (6 bases). The material sequenced was blood. CDR3: CASSLPGAGPEAFF. Written as DNA, the CDR3 is TGCGCCAGCAGCTTGCCGGGGGCGGGACCTGAAGCTTTCTTT.